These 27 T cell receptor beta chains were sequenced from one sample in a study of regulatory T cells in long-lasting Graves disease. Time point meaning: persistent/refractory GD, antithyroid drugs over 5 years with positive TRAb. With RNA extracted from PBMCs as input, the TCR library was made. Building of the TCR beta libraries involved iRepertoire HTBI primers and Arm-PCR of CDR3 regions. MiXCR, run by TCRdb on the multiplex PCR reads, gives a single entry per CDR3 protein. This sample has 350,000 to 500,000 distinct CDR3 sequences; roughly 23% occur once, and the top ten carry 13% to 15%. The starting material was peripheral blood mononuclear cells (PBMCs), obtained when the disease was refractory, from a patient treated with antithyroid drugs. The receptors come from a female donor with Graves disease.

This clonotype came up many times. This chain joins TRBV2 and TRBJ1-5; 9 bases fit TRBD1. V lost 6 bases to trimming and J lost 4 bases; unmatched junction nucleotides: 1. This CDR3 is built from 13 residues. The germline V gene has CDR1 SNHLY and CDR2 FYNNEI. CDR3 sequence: CASRGTGNQPQHF. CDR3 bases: TGTGCCAGCAGAGGGACAGGGAATCAGCCCCAGCATTTT.

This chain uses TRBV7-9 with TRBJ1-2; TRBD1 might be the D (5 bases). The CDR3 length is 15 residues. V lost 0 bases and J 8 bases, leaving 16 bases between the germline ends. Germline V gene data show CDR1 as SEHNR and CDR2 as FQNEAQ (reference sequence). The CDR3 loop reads CASSLADIPWRGYTF. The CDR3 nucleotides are TGTGCCAGCAGCTTAGCGGACATTCCCTGGCGGGGCTACACCTTC.

CDR3 amino acids: CASTDGPGTGNTEAFF. The CDR3 DNA is TGTGCCAGTACCGATGGACCTGGGACAGGTAACACTGAAGCTTTCTTT. The chain links TRBV19 to TRBJ1-1; 8 bases line up with TRBD1. With V trimmed by 7 bases and J by 2 bases, 12 bases remained unmatched. Germline CDR1 LNHDA, CDR2 SQIVND (reference sequence). There are 16 residues in the CDR3.

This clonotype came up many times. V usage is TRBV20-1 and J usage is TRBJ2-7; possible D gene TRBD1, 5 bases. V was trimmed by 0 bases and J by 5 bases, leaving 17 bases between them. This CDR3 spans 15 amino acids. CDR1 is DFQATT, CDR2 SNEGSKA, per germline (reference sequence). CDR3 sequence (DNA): TGCAGTGCTAGAGATTCGGGCAGGGCCAGCGACGAGCAGTACTTC. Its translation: CSARDSGRASDEQYF.

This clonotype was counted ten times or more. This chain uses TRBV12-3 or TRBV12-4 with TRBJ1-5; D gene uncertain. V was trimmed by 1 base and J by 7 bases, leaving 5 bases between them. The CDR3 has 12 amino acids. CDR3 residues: CASSLGVQPQHF. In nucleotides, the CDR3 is TGTGCCAGCAGTTTAGGCGTCCAGCCCCAGCATTTT.

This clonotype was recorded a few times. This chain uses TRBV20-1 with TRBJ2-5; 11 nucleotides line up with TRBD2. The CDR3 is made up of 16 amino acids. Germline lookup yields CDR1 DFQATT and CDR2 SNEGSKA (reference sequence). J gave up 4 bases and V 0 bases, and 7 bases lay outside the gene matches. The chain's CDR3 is CSARDLSGRVRETQYF. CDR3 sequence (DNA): TGCAGTGCTAGAGACCTTAGCGGGAGGGTTCGAGAGACCCAGTACTTC.

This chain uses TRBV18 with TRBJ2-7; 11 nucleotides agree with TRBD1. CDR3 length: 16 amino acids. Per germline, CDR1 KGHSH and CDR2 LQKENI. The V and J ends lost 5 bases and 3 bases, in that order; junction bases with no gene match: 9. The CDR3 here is CASSSGAGTGGYEQYF. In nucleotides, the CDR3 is TGTGCCAGCTCATCCGGCGCCGGGACAGGGGGCTACGAGCAGTACTTC.

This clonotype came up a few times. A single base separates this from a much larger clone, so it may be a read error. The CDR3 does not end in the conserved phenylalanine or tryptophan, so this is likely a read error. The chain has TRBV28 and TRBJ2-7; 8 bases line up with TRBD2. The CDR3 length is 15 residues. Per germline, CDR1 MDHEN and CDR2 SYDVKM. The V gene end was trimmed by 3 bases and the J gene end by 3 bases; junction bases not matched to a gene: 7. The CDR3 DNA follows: TGTGCCAGCAGTTTCTTACTAGCGGATCACTACGAGCAGTACTCC. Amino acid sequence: CASSFLLADHYEQYS.

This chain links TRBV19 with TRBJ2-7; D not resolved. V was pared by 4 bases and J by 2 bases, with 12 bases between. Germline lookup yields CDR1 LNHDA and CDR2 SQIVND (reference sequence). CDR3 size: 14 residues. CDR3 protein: CASSTPGRAYEQYF. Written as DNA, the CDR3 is TGTGCCAGTAGTACCCCAGGACGTGCCTACGAGCAGTACTTC.

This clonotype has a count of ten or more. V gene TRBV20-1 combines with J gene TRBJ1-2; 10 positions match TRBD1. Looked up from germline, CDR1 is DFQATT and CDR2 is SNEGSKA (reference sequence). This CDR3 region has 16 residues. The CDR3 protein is CGQSGTPGQGNYGYTF. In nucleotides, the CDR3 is TGCGGCCAGAGCGGGACACCGGGACAGGGGAACTATGGCTACACCTTC.

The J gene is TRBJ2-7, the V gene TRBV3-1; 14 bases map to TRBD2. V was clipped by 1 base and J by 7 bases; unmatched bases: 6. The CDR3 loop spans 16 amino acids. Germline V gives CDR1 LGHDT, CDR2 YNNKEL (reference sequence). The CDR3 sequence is CASSQATSGRAQEQYF. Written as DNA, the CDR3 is TGTGCCAGCAGCCAAGCGACTAGCGGGAGGGCCCAGGAGCAGTACTTC.

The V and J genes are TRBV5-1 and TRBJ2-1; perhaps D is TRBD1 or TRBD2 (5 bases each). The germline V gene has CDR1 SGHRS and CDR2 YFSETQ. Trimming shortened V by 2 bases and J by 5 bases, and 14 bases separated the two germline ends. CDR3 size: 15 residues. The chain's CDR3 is CASSFGRDANNEQFF. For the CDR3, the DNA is TGCGCCAGCAGCTTTGGACGGGACGCGAACAATGAGCAGTTCTTC.

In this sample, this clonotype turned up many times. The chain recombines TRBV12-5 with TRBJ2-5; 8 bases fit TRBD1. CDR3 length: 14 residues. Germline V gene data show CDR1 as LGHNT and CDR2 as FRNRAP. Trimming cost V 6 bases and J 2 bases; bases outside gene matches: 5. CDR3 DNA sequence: TGTGCTAGTGGCACTACAGGGGGGCAAGAGACCCAGTACTTC. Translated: CASGTTGGQETQYF.

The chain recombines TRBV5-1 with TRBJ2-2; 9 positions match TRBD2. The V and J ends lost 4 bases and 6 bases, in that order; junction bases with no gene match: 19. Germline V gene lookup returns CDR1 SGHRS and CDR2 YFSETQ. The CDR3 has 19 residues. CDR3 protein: CASSRGAAGGPRVAGELFF. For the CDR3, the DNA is TGCGCCAGCAGCCGAGGGGCTGCGGGAGGGCCTCGAGTTGCCGGGGAGCTGTTTTTT.

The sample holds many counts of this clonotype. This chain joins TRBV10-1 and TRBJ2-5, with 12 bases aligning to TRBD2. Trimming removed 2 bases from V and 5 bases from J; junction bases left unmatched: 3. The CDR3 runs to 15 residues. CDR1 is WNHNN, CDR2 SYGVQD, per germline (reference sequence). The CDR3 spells CASSEGLAGMETQYF. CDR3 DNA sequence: TGCGCCAGCAGTGAGGGACTAGCGGGAATGGAGACCCAGTACTTC.

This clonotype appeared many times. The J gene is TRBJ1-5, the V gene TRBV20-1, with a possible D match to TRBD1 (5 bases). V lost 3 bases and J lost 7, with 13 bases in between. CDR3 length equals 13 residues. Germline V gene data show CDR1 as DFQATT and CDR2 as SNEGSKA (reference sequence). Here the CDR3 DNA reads TGCAGTGCTAGTCCCGGGACTGGACAGCCCCAGCATTTT. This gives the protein CSASPGTGQPQHF.

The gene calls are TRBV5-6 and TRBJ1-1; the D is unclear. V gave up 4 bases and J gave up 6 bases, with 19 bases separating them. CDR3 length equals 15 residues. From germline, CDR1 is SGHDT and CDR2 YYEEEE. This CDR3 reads CASSREAISDAEAFF. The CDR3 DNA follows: TGTGCCAGCAGCAGGGAGGCGATTTCGGACGCTGAAGCTTTCTTT.

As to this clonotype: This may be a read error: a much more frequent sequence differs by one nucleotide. CDR3 in amino acids: CASSDGGKTQYF. The CDR3 coding sequence is TGTGCCAGCAGTGACGGGGGAAAGACCCAGTACTTC. J is TRBJ2-5 and V is TRBV2; a weak D match, TRBD2 (6 bases). Germline V gives CDR1 SNHLY, CDR2 FYNNEI. The V gene lost 3 bases and the J gene lost 6 bases, with 8 bases spanning the gap. The CDR3 is made up of 12 amino acids.

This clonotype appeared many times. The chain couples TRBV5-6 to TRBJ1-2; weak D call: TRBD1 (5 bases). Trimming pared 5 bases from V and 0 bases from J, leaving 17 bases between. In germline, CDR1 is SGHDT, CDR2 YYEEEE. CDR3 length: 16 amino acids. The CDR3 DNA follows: TGTGCCAGCAGTCTATCTTCACGGACAACTAACTATGGCTACACCTTC. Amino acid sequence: CASSLSSRTTNYGYTF.

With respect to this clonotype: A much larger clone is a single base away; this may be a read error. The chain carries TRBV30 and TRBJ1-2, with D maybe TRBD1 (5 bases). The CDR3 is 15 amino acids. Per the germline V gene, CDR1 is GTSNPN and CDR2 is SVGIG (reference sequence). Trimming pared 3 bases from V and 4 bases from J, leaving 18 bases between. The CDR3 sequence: CAWRTGAHYPYGYTF. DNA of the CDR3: TGTGCCTGGAGGACCGGGGCCCATTACCCCTATGGCTACACCTTC.

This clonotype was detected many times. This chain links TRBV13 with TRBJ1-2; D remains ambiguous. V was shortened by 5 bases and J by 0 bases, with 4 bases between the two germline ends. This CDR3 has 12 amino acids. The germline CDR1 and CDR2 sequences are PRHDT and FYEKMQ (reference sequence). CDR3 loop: CASSGPNYGYTF. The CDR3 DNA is TGTGCCAGCAGCGGACCTAACTATGGCTACACCTTC.

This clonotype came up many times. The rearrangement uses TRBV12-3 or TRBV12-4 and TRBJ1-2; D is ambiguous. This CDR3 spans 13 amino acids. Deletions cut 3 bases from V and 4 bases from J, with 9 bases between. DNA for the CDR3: TGTGCCAGCAGTTTTCAGTTGGCCTATGGCTACACCTTC. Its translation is CASSFQLAYGYTF.

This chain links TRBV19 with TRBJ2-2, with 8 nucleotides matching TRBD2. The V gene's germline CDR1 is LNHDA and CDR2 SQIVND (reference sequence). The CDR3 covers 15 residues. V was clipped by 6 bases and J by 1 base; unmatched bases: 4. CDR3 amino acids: CASRSGRGNTGELFF. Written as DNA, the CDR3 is TGTGCCAGTAGGAGCGGGAGAGGGAACACCGGGGAGCTGTTTTTT. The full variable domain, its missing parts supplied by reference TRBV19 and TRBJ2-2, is DGGITQSPKYLFRKEGQNVTLSCEQNLNHDAMYWYRQDPGQGLRLIYYSQIVNDFQKGDIAEGYSVSREKKESFPLTVTSAQKNPTAFYLCASRSGRGNTGELFFGEGSRLTVL.

This chain's CDR3 is CASSLLTGRSGNTIYF. The CDR3 DNA sequence: TGTGCCAGCAGCCTCCTCACAGGCCGCTCTGGAAACACCATATATTTT. The V gene is TRBV12-3 or TRBV12-4, the J gene TRBJ1-3, with a weak D call TRBD1 (5 bases). This CDR3 has 16 amino acids. The ends were cut back, 6 bases at V and 0 bases at J, with 15 bases in the middle.

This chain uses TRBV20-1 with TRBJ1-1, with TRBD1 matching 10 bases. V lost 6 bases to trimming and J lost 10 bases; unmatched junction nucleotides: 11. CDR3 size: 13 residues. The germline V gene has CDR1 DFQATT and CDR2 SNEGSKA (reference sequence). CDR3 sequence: CSAPGQGRAGAFF. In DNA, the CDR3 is TGCAGTGCCCCGGGACAGGGGAGAGCTGGAGCTTTCTTT.

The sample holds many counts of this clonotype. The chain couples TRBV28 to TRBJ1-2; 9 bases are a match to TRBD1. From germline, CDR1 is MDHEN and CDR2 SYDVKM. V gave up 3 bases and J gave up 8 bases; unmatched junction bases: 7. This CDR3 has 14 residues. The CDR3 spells CASSFSTGGLGYTF. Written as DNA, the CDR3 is TGTGCCAGCAGTTTCTCGACAGGGGGTTTGGGCTACACCTTC.

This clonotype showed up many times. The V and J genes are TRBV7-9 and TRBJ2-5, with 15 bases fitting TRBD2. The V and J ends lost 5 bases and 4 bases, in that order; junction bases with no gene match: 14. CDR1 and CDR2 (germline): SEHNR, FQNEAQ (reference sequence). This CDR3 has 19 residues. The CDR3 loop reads CASSPGTSGRPSWGETQYF. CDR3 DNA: TGTGCCAGCAGCCCCGGGACTAGCGGGAGGCCGAGCTGGGGAGAGACCCAGTACTTC. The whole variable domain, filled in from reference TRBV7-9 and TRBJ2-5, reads DTGVSQNPRHKITKRGQNVTFRCDPISEHNRLYWYRQTLGQGPEFLTYFQNEAQLEKSRLLSDRFSAERPKGSFSTLEIQRTEQGDSAMYLCASSPGTSGRPSWGETQYFGPGTRLLVL.